The 16 T cell receptor beta chains below were found in one sample sequenced in a study of cytomegalovirus exposure and HLA in healthy donors. Vbeta (60) and Jbeta (13) primers were used in the PCR. Only in-frame clones appear in the TCRdb table, and some are missing; sequencing was by immunoSEQ multiplex PCR. This repertoire shows 150,000 to 200,000 clones, approximately 77% found once; its top ten account for 2% to 2.5%. The sequencing sample was made of PBMCs. The receptors originated from a man in his fifties or sixties in good health and CMV-seropositive.

This chain links TRBV7-2 with TRBJ1-1; the D is unclear. CDR1 SGHTA and CDR2 FQGNSA come from the germline V gene. CDR3 length: 15 residues. Between the trimmed V and J ends, which lost 3 bases and 4 bases, there was a span of 15 bases. In DNA, the CDR3 is TGTGCCAGCAGCTTGTATTCAGGAGGGATCACTGAAGCTTTCTTT. It translates to CASSLYSGGITEAFF.

Regarding this clone: In the same sample, other DNA sequences code for this CDR3. This CDR3 reads CASSLQQGNTEAFF. Written as DNA, the CDR3 is TGTGCCAGCAGCTTGCAACAGGGGAACACTGAAGCTTTCTTT. The chain has TRBV11-2 and TRBJ1-1; D perhaps matches TRBD1 (6 bases). Trimming shortened V by 3 bases and J by 1 base, and 9 bases separated the two germline ends. This CDR3 spans 14 amino acids. Germline V gene sequence: CDR1 SGHAT, CDR2 FQNNGV.

This clone showed up just a few times. The chain combines TRBV6-5 with TRBJ2-7; TRBD1 aligns across 8 bases. The V gene end was trimmed by 9 bases and the J gene end by 3 bases; junction bases not matched to a gene: 13. In germline, CDR1 is MNHEY, CDR2 SVGAGI. This CDR3 spans 15 amino acids. The CDR3 sequence: CASSPGQGRVYEQYF. The CDR3 DNA sequence: TGTGCCAGTTCCCCAGGACAGGGACGGGTCTACGAGCAGTACTTC.

J is TRBJ2-7 and V is TRBV9; 9 bases agree with TRBD2. The germline V gene has CDR1 SGDLS and CDR2 YYNGEE. CDR3 length equals 15 residues. Unmatched junction bases numbered 3, after V lost 0 bases and J lost 2 bases. The CDR3 here is CASSVAPSGAYEQYF. The DNA of the CDR3 is TGTGCCAGCAGCGTAGCTCCTAGCGGGGCCTACGAGCAGTACTTC.

The chain is built from TRBV27 and TRBJ2-7; 8 positions match TRBD1. CDR3 length: 14 residues. The ends lost 4 bases at V and 3 bases at J; junction bases unmatched: 5. Germline CDR1 MNHEY, CDR2 SMNVEV (reference sequence). The DNA of the CDR3 is TGTGCCAGCAGTTCCTCCGGACAGGGCTACGAGCAGTACTTC. It specifies CASSSSGQGYEQYF.

The V gene is TRBV6-5, the J gene TRBJ2-7; D gene unclear. Germline V gene sequence: CDR1 MNHEY, CDR2 SVGAGI. Trimming shortened V by 2 bases and J by 1 base, and 9 bases separated the two germline ends. The CDR3 length is 14 residues. CDR3 nucleotide sequence: TGTGCCAGCAGTTACCGATCGGAGTCCTACGAGCAGTACTTC. This sequence encodes CASSYRSESYEQYF.

The chain links TRBV9 to TRBJ2-5; the match to TRBD2 covers 14 bases. The trim removed 4 bases at V and 5 bases at J, leaving 7 bases unmatched. Looked up from germline, CDR1 is SGDLS and CDR2 is YYNGEE. The CDR3 spans 16 residues. The DNA of the CDR3 is TGTGCCAGCAGCAAGACTAGCGGGGGGGCCGGGGAGACCCAGTACTTC. Residues: CASSKTSGGAGETQYF.

The genes are TRBV7-9 and TRBJ1-1; the D gene is possibly TRBD1 (6 bases). The germline CDR1 and CDR2 sequences are SEHNR and FQNEAQ (reference sequence). The V gene lost 6 bases and the J gene lost 3 bases, with 8 bases spanning the gap. This CDR3 comprises 12 residues. CDR3 DNA: TGTGCCAGCAGGGGGGCTTACACTGAAGCTTTCTTT. It specifies CASRGAYTEAFF.

V is TRBV6-4 and J is TRBJ2-3; TRBD1 agrees at 8 bases. Germline V gene sequence: CDR1 MRHNA, CDR2 SNTAGT. The V and J ends lost 6 bases and 2 bases, in that order; junction bases with no gene match: 7. The CDR3 covers 15 residues. CDR3 sequence: CASSAGGFFTDTQYF. The CDR3 nucleotides read TGTGCCAGCAGCGCAGGGGGCTTTTTCACAGATACGCAGTATTTT.

The chain combines TRBV7-9 with TRBJ1-2, with 10 bases aligning to TRBD1. The CDR3 sequence is 13 residues long. V lost 6 bases, J lost 6 bases, and 4 bases stayed unmatched. Germline V lookup: CDR1 SEHNR, CDR2 FQNEAQ (reference sequence). The CDR3 reads CASSWTGGDGYTF. Here the CDR3 DNA reads TGTGCCAGCAGTTGGACAGGGGGTGATGGCTACACCTTC.

This clone was picked up one time. The chain links TRBV10-3 to TRBJ1-6; 7 nucleotides line up with TRBD1. The germline CDR1 and CDR2 sequences are ENHRY and SYGVKD. This CDR3 contains 18 residues. The V and J ends lost 4 bases and 0 bases, in that order; junction bases with no gene match: 9. The CDR3, as DNA: TGTGCCATCAGTGGGGCGGGACAGCCAAGCTCCTATAATTCACCCCTCCACTTT. Its translation: CAISGAGQPSSYNSPLHF.

The rearrangement links TRBV4-3 to TRBJ2-7; TRBD1 might be the D (6 bases). CDR3 length: 16 residues. Germline CDR1 and CDR2: LGHNA and YSLEER. The V end was cut by 0 bases, the J end by 2 bases, with 14 bases between. The chain's CDR3 is CASSQDNDRLTYEQYF. CDR3 sequence (DNA): TGCGCCAGCAGCCAAGACAATGACAGGTTAACCTACGAGCAGTACTTC.

The chain combines TRBV7-2 with TRBJ2-1; 7 nucleotides align to TRBD2. The CDR3 consists of 14 residues. Germline V lookup: CDR1 SGHTA, CDR2 FQGNSA. The ends lost 4 bases at V and 4 bases at J; junction bases unmatched: 4. CDR3 region: CASSSYGRYNEQFF. The CDR3 DNA sequence: TGTGCCAGCAGCTCTTACGGGAGGTACAATGAGCAGTTCTTC. The variable domain in full, with the rest retrieved from reference TRBV7-2 and TRBJ2-1, is GAGVSQSPSNKVTEKGKDVELRCDPISGHTALYWYRQSLGQGLEFLIYFQGNSAPDKSGLPSDRFSAERTGGSVSTLTIQRTQQEDSAVYLCASSSYGRYNEQFFGPGTRLTVL.

The sample holds one count of this clone. The chain has TRBV27 and TRBJ1-1; the match to TRBD1 covers 8 bases. This CDR3 is 15 amino acids long. CDR1 and CDR2 from the germline V gene are MNHEY and SMNVEV (reference sequence). V trimming: 7 bases; J trimming: 1 base; junction bases outside the gene matches: 8. CDR3 sequence (DNA): TGTGCCAGCATTGGGACAGGCCGTGGGAACACTGAAGCTTTCTTT. This sequence encodes CASIGTGRGNTEAFF.

The J gene is TRBJ2-5, the V gene TRBV12-5, with a tentative D call TRBD1 (6 bases). V was clipped by 5 bases and J by 5 bases, with 12 bases between them. CDR3 length: 13 residues. Per germline, CDR1 LGHNT and CDR2 FRNRAP. CDR3 coding DNA: TGTGCTAGTGGTCCCGGGACATCGGAGACCCAGTACTTC. Translating gives CASGPGTSETQYF.

The sample holds a few counts of this clone. The J gene is TRBJ2-2, the V gene TRBV6-4; TRBD2 matches 8 bases. The CDR3 is 16 amino acids. Germline loops: CDR1 MRHNA, CDR2 SNTAGT. Losses at the gene ends were 0 bases for V and 4 bases for J; bases not matched to a gene: 4. The CDR3 DNA is TGTGCCAGCAGTGACTCGACCGGGGGGGCCACCGGGGAGCTGTTTTTT. Translated, it gives CASSDSTGGATGELFF.